The subject of this entry is one T cell receptor beta chain. This sample was taken from a study of blood T cell repertoires in COVID-19. Here immunoSEQ multiplex PCR was the method, and the copy in TCRdb shows in-frame clones only, minus some. The table shows about 73,000 clones, with 83% occurring only once. Sample: peripheral blood. The sequence derives from a woman in her fifties or sixties with acute or convalescent COVID-19.

The CDR3 DNA sequence: TGTGCCAGCAGTTTATTTATCGGGGATTTGGGGAATGAGCAGTTCTTC. Amino acids: CASSLFIGDLGNEQFF. V usage is TRBV27 and J usage is TRBJ2-1, with a tentative D call TRBD2 (5 bases). V lost 1 base to trimming and J lost 7 bases, with 17 bases between them. The CDR3 has 16 amino acids. Per the germline V gene, CDR1 is MNHEY and CDR2 is SMNVEV (reference sequence).